Listed here are 13 T cell receptor beta chains from one sample, sequenced in a study of technical replicates of blood from four donors. Clones were read by immunoSEQ multiplex PCR, and TCRdb kept only the in-frame ones, dropping some. The repertoire holds some 78,000 clones, with approximately 95% as singletons. Sequences were obtained from T cells isolated from PBMCs. The source is a human donor in good health.

In DNA form, the CDR3 reads TGTGCCAGCAGTTTACATACAGGAGGGGAACGGATTAAGCAGTACTTC. This sequence encodes CASSLHTGGERIKQYF. The gene calls are TRBV28 and TRBJ2-7, with D possibly being TRBD2 (6 bases). The CDR3 extends over 16 amino acids. V lost 2 bases to trimming and J lost 8 bases, with 22 bases between them. Per germline, CDR1 MDHEN and CDR2 SYDVKM.

This chain joins TRBV5-1 and TRBJ2-7; D is possibly TRBD2 (5 bases). The germline V and J ends were trimmed by 0 bases and 5 bases, with 12 bases remaining between them. The CDR3 totals 14 residues. In germline, CDR1 is SGHRS, CDR2 YFSETQ. CDR3 sequence reads: CASSLARGVDEQYF. CDR3 sequence (DNA): TGCGCCAGCAGCTTGGCCCGGGGTGTGGACGAGCAGTACTTC.

The V call is TRBV29-1, the J call TRBJ2-7; D possibly corresponds to TRBD2 (5 bases). Germline loops: CDR1 SQVTM, CDR2 ANQGSEA. The CDR3 has 11 residues. Deletions cut 4 bases from V and 7 bases from J, with 11 bases between. The CDR3 here is CSVVRWEEQYF. CDR3 DNA sequence: TGCAGCGTTGTAAGGTGGGAGGAGCAGTACTTC.

Only one count was recorded for this clone. V and J are TRBV7-2 and TRBJ1-4; D uncertain. V lost 3 bases and J lost 13, with 15 bases in between. Germline-derived CDR1 and CDR2 are SGHTA and FQGNSA. The CDR3 loop spans 13 amino acids. CDR3 residues: CASSFLDYSGLFF. The CDR3 bases are TGTGCCAGCAGCTTTTTAGATTATTCGGGACTGTTTTTT.

Of note for this clone: One end of the junction does not line up with germline, which may come from a read error. The chain joins TRBV29-1 to TRBJ2-5, with D maybe TRBD2 (6 bases). This CDR3 is built from 10 residues. CDR1 and CDR2 (germline): SQVTM, ANQGSEA. The chain's CDR3 is CSVEDVEGDF. The CDR3 DNA follows: TGCAGCGTTGAAGATGTGGAGGGCGACTTC.

V gene TRBV5-1 combines with J gene TRBJ2-5; weak D call: TRBD1 (7 bases). Trimming shortened V by 2 bases and J by 3 bases, and 17 bases separated the two germline ends. CDR1 is SGHRS, CDR2 YFSETQ, per germline. The CDR3 is made up of 16 amino acids. The CDR3 DNA sequence: TGCGCCAGCAGCTTCGGCAGACAGGGAGGAAAAGAGACCCAGTACTTC. Its translation: CASSFGRQGGKETQYF.

The chain joins TRBV19 to TRBJ2-7; 7 bases fit TRBD2. The CDR3 has 15 residues. With V trimmed by 1 base and J by 2 bases, 5 bases remained unmatched. CDR1 and CDR2 from the germline V gene are LNHDA and SQIVND (reference sequence). CDR3 DNA sequence: TGTGCCAGTAGTATAGCGGCGGGAGTCCCCTACGAGCAGTACTTC. It yields the protein CASSIAAGVPYEQYF.

The chain combines TRBV5-4 with TRBJ1-1; TRBD1 might be the D (6 bases). Trimming cost V 3 bases and J 4 bases, with 13 bases left between them. This CDR3 comprises 14 residues. In germline, CDR1 is SGHNT, CDR2 YYREEE (reference sequence). Here the CDR3 DNA reads TGTGCCAGCAGCTCCCCGACAGGTTTCACTGAAGCTTTCTTT. Translation: CASSSPTGFTEAFF.

V usage is TRBV30 and J usage is TRBJ1-6; no firm D call. CDR3 length equals 12 residues. Germline V gene lookup returns CDR1 GTSNPN and CDR2 SVGIG (reference sequence). V was cut by 3 bases and J by 4 bases, with 4 bases left in between. The CDR3 region is CAWREYNSPLHF. CDR3 sequence (DNA): TGTGCCTGGAGGGAGTATAATTCACCCCTCCACTTT.

In this sample, this clone turned up once. At one of its ends the junction is not consistent with the germline gene, which may arise from a read error. This rearrangement joins TRBV5-4 to TRBJ1-2; perhaps TRBD1 as D (5 bases). The CDR3 contains 14 residues. Germline V lookup: CDR1 SGHNT, CDR2 YYREEE (reference sequence). The CDR3 DNA follows: TGTGCCAGCAGCGCTGGGGGGACTAACTTTGGCTACACCTTC. This encodes CASSAGGTNFGYTF.

This chain links TRBV15 with TRBJ1-4; TRBD1 might be the D (6 bases). The V and J ends lost 5 bases and 8 bases respectively, with 12 bases between them. This CDR3 spans 13 amino acids. Germline V gives CDR1 LNHNV, CDR2 YYDKDF (reference sequence). The CDR3 bases are TGTGCCACCAGCTTACCGACAGGAGAAAAACTGTTTTTT. This sequence encodes CATSLPTGEKLFF.

This chain joins TRBV6-5 and TRBJ2-1, with 7 bases aligning to TRBD2. Trimming took 6 bases from V and 4 from J; bases not matched to a gene: 9. The CDR3 has 15 residues. In germline, CDR1 is MNHEY, CDR2 SVGAGI. CDR3 DNA sequence: TGTGCCAGCAGCTGGGCGGGAGTTGCATACAATGAGCAGTTCTTC. Translation: CASSWAGVAYNEQFF.

CDR3 DNA: TGTGCCAGCAGCTTGGGGCCCGAGGGGAGGGCGGAAATAGCTTTCTTT. Translating gives CASSLGPEGRAEIAFF. This rearrangement joins TRBV5-6 to TRBJ1-1; D may be TRBD1 (5 bases). The V and J ends lost 0 bases and 10 bases respectively, with 22 bases between them. The germline CDR1 and CDR2 sequences are SGHDT and YYEEEE. The CDR3 has 16 amino acids.